The rows below give T cell receptor beta chains drawn from one sample of a study of shared clonotypes between healthy human individuals. Profiling relied on immunoSEQ multiplex PCR, and the TCRdb table lists in-frame clones only, not all of them. The sample has 2.3 million or so clones, 85% to 95% seen once. Sequenced material: naive CD4+ T cells from PBMCs. All receptors come from a man aged 18-30 years in good health. Some clones in this sample may be carry-over from other donors' samples. CDR3s include the opening cysteine and the closing phenylalanine or tryptophan. The size field is filled for only some rows; it gives once, few, many or a size class.

clone_size | v_call | cdr3_length | cdr3_aa
NA | TRBV20-1 | 11 | CSAVEMETQYF
few | TRBV20-1 | 11 | CSPSAGSEQFF
NA | TRBV9 | 19 | CASSVASRSSGGKSYEQYF
NA | TRBV9 | 17 | CASSSRLAGSTQETQYF
once | TRBV4-2 | 16 | CASSQSPPAGGIEQYF
NA | TRBV28 | 14 | CASSLTGTGYEQYF
NA | TRBV2 | 13 | CASIEVQGNEQYF
NA | TRBV7-2 | 13 | CASSWNRGYGYTF
NA | TRBV7-3 | 18 | CASRSPYPGFAGPNTIYF
NA | TRBV28 | 12 | CASSISNQPQHF
NA | TRBV5-4 | 15 | CASSILTTAPTGYTF
NA | TRBV5-1 | 15 | CASSLVGRASGEQFF
NA | TRBV7-2 | 16 | CASSLRAGGHQETQYF
few | TRBV7-3 | 14 | CASSPGSSGTEAFF
NA | TRBV5-4 | 15 | CASSPGGATNEKLFF
NA | TRBV29-1 | 15 | CSVDLGTLRIGGYTF
NA | TRBV11-1 | 13 | CASGQGAPYEQYF